The rows below give T cell receptor beta chains drawn from one sample of a study of shared clonotypes between healthy human individuals. Generated by immunoSEQ multiplex PCR, the TCRdb table keeps only in-frame clones and is missing some. The sample records millions of clones, approximately 95% being singletons. The sample was naive CD8+ T cells sorted from blood. The receptors shown here come from a man between 18 and 29 years old in good health. CDR3s include the opening cysteine and the closing phenylalanine or tryptophan. The D gene is left open where the match is weak. A row's size may be missing; if present it is once, few, many or a size class.

>TRBJ1-5|TRBV28|15|-|TRBD1
TGTGCCAGCAGTTTGGGACAGGGGTACCGTCAGCCCCAGCATTTT
CASSLGQGYRQPQHF
>TRBJ1-2|TRBV18|13|-|TRBD1
TGTGCCAGCTCACCTGGGACAGGGGAGGACTACACCTTC
CASSPGTGEDYTF
>TRBJ2-2|TRBV6-5|16|-|-
TGTGCCAGCAGTTACTCGGCAGGGGAAGTCACCGGGGAGCTGTTTTTT
CASSYSAGEVTGELFF
>TRBJ2-7|TRBV9|14|-|TRBD1
TGTGCCAGCAGCGAGACAGGGTCGGCCTACGAGCAGTACTTC
CASSETGSAYEQYF
>TRBJ2-5|TRBV10-2|14|-|TRBD1
TGCGCCAGCAGTGAGTCGACAGGGAGCGAGACCCAGTACTTC
CASSESTGSETQYF
>TRBJ2-7|TRBV27|14|-|TRBD1
TGTGCCAGCAGTACGGACGACAGGGACTACGAGCAGTACTTC
CASSTDDRDYEQYF
>TRBJ1-6|TRBV27|14|-|TRBD1
TGTGCCAGCAGTGACGGACAGGGAGTGGGGCCCCTCCACTTT
CASSDGQGVGPLHF
>TRBJ2-1|TRBV7-9|15|-|TRBD1
TGTGCCAGCAGCTCTCCGGGACAGGGGGCGACTGAGCAGTTCTTC
CASSSPGQGATEQFF
>TRBJ2-7|TRBV13|15|-|-
TGTGCCAGCAGCTCCCGACAGACAGTTACCTACGAGCAGTACTTC
CASSSRQTVTYEQYF
>TRBJ2-7|TRBV4-1|13|-|-
TGCGCCAGCAGCCAAGTACTAGGCTACGAGCAGTACTTC
CASSQVLGYEQYF
>TRBJ2-7|TRBV5-5|13|-|TRBD1
TGTGCCAGCAGCTACAGGGGGAAGTACGAGCAGTACTTC
CASSYRGKYEQYF
>TRBJ2-3|TRBV27|16|-|-
TGTGCCAGCAGTTTATTATACAGGGATATCACAGATACGCAGTATTTT
CASSLLYRDITDTQYF
>TRBJ1-3|TRBV6-5|13|-|-
TGTGCCAGCAGCGACATGGGGAGGAACACCATATATTTT
CASSDMGRNTIYF
>TRBJ2-5|TRBV10-3|13|-|-
TGTGCCATCAGTGAGTGGACGGGTTTAGGCCAGTACTTC
CAISEWTGLGQYF
>TRBJ1-2|TRBV4-2|13|-|-
TGTGCCAGCAGCCAAGGGGAGGGCGCAAGCTACACCTTC
CASSQGEGASYTF
>TRBJ1-6|TRBV5-1|18|-|-
TGCGCCAGCAGCGCAACTTTATCTCAGGGTCTTAGGGGGTCACCCCTCCACTTT
CASSATLSQGLRGSPLHF
>TRBJ2-1|TRBV7-2|15|-|-
TGTGCCAGCAGCTTACCGGGGGCGCTTAACAATGAGCAGTTCTTC
CASSLPGALNNEQFF
>TRBJ2-7|TRBV14|13|-|-
TGTGCCAGCAGCCAGCAGGCATTCTACGAGCAGTACTTC
CASSQQAFYEQYF
>TRBJ1-5|TRBV12-2|17|-|-
TGTGCAAGTCGCCCGGAGGAACAGGGCGATAGCAATCAGCCCCAGCATTTT
CASRPEEQGDSNQPQHF
>TRBJ2-1|TRBV5-1|14|-|-
TGCGCCAGCAGCTCCATCTACGGTTGGAATGAGCAGTTCTTC
CASSSIYGWNEQFF
>TRBJ1-1|TRBV19|14|-|-
TGTGCCAGTCGCCTCGATATGGAGACAGCTGAAGCTTTCTTT
CASRLDMETAEAFF
>TRBJ2-4|TRBV7-9|16|-|-
TGTGCCAGCAGCTTAAACGTAGGTCTCGACAAAAACATTCAGTACTTC
CASSLNVGLDKNIQYF
>TRBJ2-2|TRBV5-6|16|once|-
TGTGCCAGCAGCTTGGTAGTGGGAGGAGGAACCGGGGAGCTGTTTTTT
CASSLVVGGGTGELFF
>TRBJ2-1|TRBV9|14|-|TRBD2
TGTGCCAGCAGCGTCGGCGGGAGTTACAATGAGCAGTTCTTC
CASSVGGSYNEQFF
>TRBJ1-5|TRBV6-1|10|once|TRBD1
TGTGCCAGCAGGGGACAGGCTCAACATTTT
CASRGQAQHF
>TRBJ2-3|TRBV30|14|-|-
TGTGCCTGGAGTGTAGGGGTGAGCACAGATACGCAGTATTTT
CAWSVGVSTDTQYF
>TRBJ1-1|TRBV5-1|15|-|-
TGCGCCAGCAGCTTGGGGGACACCTTGAACACTGAAGCTTTCTTT
CASSLGDTLNTEAFF
>TRBJ2-2|TRBV7-9|16|-|-
TGTGCCAGCAGCTTACGGGGCGCCTCGAACACCGGGGAGCTGTTTTTT
CASSLRGASNTGELFF
>TRBJ1-1|TRBV7-9|13|once|-
TGTGCCAGCAGCTTAGAGTTGGGCACTGAAGCTTTCTTT
CASSLELGTEAFF
>TRBJ2-7|TRBV19|12|few|-
TGTGCCAGTAGTGGGCCCTCCTACGAGCAGTACTTC
CASSGPSYEQYF
>TRBJ2-3|TRBV6-1|18|-|-
TGTGCCAGCAGTGGGCTTTGGGGGCGGGAGCGAGGCACAGATACGCAGTATTTT
CASSGLWGRERGTDTQYF
>TRBJ2-1|TRBV5-6|14|-|TRBD1
TGTGCCAGCAGCTGGAAGACAGGGTTCTATGAGCAGTTCTTC
CASSWKTGFYEQFF
>TRBJ1-5|TRBV28|14|-|-
TGTGCCAGCAGTTTAAGGGGATCCAATCAGCCCCAGCATTTT
CASSLRGSNQPQHF
>TRBJ2-2|TRBV28|13|-|-
TGTGCCAGCAGTCCAGGGTATTCCGGGGAGCTGTTTTTT
CASSPGYSGELFF
>TRBJ1-1|TRBV5-6|18|-|-
TGTGCCAGCAGCTTTGATGGCCCCCCTACGGGGGAGGGGACTGAAGCTTTCTTT
CASSFDGPPTGEGTEAFF
>TRBJ1-2|TRBV5-6|13|-|-
TGTGCCAGCAGCTCGTCAGCTAACTATGGCTACACCTTC
CASSSSANYGYTF
>TRBJ2-7|TRBV6-5|14|-|-
TGTGCCAGCAGTTTCGGCCTCGCGATGGACGAGCAGTACTTC
CASSFGLAMDEQYF